This T cell receptor beta chain was profiled in a study of cytomegalovirus exposure and HLA in healthy donors. In the PCR, 60 Vbeta and 13 Jbeta primers were used. TCRdb's copy holds only in-frame clones and misses some; the assay was immunoSEQ multiplex PCR. The data hold over 20,000 clones, with approximately 70% observed a single time. V was pared by 5 bases and J by 5 bases, with 12 bases between. Germline CDR1 is MRHNA and CDR2 is SNTAGT. This CDR3 is 13 amino acids long. This chain uses TRBV6-4 with TRBJ1-1; D perhaps matches TRBD1 (5 bases). The receptor was derived from a woman between 45 and 60 years old in good health and CMV-seronegative. Sequencing was carried out using PBMCs. For the CDR3, the DNA is TGTGCCAGCAGTACATCAGGGCGGACTGAAGCTTTCTTT. Amino acids: CASSTSGRTEAFF.